This T cell receptor (beta chain) stems from a study of blood T cell repertoires in COVID-19. Study details: COVID-19 samples, acute and convalescent, were from the United States, Italy and Spain. Nucleic acid was either cDNA or gDNA, and it came from T cells, B-cell-depleted T cells, or PBMCs.

As processed by the authors: Estimates of nucleated cell counts were drawn from the amplification of reference gene primers. Clones were sequenced by immunoSEQ multiplex PCR, and TCRdb holds only the in-frame ones, with some missing. V and J calls and clone size come straight from that table; D and trimming were deduced from the DNA. The data hold under 200,000 clones, with over 80% observed a single time. The CDR3 totals 14 residues. V gave up 3 bases and J gave up 0 bases, with 6 bases separating them. Per the germline V gene, CDR1 is SNHLY and CDR2 is FYNNEI. The TCR sequence derives from a woman in her thirties or forties with acute or convalescent COVID-19. The chain uses TRBV2 and TRBJ1-3; D gene uncertain. Sequenced material: peripheral blood. The CDR3 protein is CASSESFSGNTIYF. CDR3 DNA: TGTGCCAGCAGTGAGAGCTTCTCTGGAAACACCATATATTTT.